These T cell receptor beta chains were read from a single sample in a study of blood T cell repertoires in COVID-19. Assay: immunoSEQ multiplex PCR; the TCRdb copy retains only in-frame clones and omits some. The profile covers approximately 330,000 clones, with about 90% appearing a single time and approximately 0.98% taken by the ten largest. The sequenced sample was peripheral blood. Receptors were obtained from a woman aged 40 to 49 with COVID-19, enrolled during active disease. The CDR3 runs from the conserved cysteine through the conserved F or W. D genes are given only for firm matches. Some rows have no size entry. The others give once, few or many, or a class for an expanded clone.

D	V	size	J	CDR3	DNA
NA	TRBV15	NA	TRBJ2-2	CATSRRPVETGELFF	TGTGCCACCAGCAGACGCCCCGTAGAGACCGGGGAGCTGTTTTTT
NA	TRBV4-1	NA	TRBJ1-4	CASSHLGANEKLFF	TGCGCCAGCAGCCATTTGGGAGCTAATGAAAAACTGTTTTTT
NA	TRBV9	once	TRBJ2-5	CASSGGRELAETQYF	TGTGCCAGCAGTGGGGGGCGGGAGCTGGCAGAGACCCAGTACTTC
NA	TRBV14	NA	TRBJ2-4	CASSQVRTGFTKNIQYF	TGTGCCAGCAGCCAAGTTAGAACAGGGTTTACCAAAAACATTCAGTACTTC
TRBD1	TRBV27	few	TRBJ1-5	CASSSTGGWNQPQHF	TGTGCCAGCAGCTCTACAGGGGGCTGGAATCAGCCCCAGCATTTT
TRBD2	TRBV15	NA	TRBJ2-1	CATSRGGSGDNEQFF	TGTGCCACCAGCAGAGGCGGGAGTGGCGACAATGAGCAGTTCTTC
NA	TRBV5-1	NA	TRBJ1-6	CASSLGPGGDYNSPLHF	TGCGCCAGCAGCTTGGGACCCGGGGGGGACTATAATTCACCCCTCCACTTT
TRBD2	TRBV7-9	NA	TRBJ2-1	CASSLVGLAGSGNEQFF	TGTGCCAGCAGCTTGGTGGGACTAGCGGGGTCGGGCAATGAGCAGTTCTTC
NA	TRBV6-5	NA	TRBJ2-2	CASSRTGELFF	TGTGCCAGCAGCCGTACCGGGGAGCTGTTTTTT
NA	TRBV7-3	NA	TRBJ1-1	CASSLSHQNTEAFF	TGTGCCAGCAGCTTGAGTCACCAGAACACTGAAGCTTTCTTT
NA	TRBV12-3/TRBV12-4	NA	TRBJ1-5	CASSLPGWGPQHF	TGTGCCAGCAGTTTACCAGGGTGGGGGCCCCAGCATTTT
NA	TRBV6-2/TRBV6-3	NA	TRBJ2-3	CASSPVKLLTDTQYF	TGTGCCAGCAGCCCCGTAAAGCTCCTCACAGATACGCAGTATTTT
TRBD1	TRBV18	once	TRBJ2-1	CASSPPGTDYNEQFF	TGTGCCAGCTCACCACCGGGGACAGATTACAATGAGCAGTTCTTC
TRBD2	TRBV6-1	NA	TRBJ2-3	CASSGPFSGTSTDTQYF	TGTGCCAGCAGTGGCCCGTTTAGCGGGACTAGCACAGATACGCAGTATTTT
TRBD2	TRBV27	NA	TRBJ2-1	CASRAAGGPYNEQFF	TGTGCCAGCAGAGCCGCGGGGGGCCCCTACAATGAGCAGTTCTTC
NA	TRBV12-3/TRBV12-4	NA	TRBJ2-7	CASSGAGPYEQYF	TGTGCCAGCAGTGGGGCAGGCCCCTACGAGCAGTACTTC
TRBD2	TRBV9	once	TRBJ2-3	CASSLPGNRREAGGITDTQYF	TGTGCCAGCAGCCTCCCCGGGAACAGGAGAGAGGCGGGGGGCATCACAGATACGCAGTATTTT
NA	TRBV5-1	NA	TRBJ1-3	CASSLLQGSGNTIYF	TGCGCCAGCAGCTTGCTACAGGGATCTGGAAACACCATATATTTT
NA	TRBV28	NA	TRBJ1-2	CASSLSSFRGYTF	TGTGCCAGCAGTTTAAGTTCGTTTCGGGGCTACACCTTC
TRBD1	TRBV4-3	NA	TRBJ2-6	CASSQETGGFAGANVLTF	TGCGCCAGCAGCCAAGAAACAGGGGGATTTGCTGGGGCCAACGTCCTGACTTTC
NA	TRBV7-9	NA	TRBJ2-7	CASSQGPEQYF	TGTGCCAGCAGCCAGGGCCCCGAGCAGTACTTC
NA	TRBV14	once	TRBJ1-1	CASSQVSVRAEAFF	TGTGCCAGCAGCCAAGTCTCTGTGCGCGCTGAAGCTTTCTTT
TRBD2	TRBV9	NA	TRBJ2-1	CASSGDMWREGRGNEQFF	TGTGCCAGCAGCGGAGATATGTGGCGGGAGGGCCGGGGCAATGAGCAGTTCTTC
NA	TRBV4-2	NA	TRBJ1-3	CASSLFPGGGPGNTIYF	TGTGCCAGCAGCCTTTTCCCCGGCGGGGGGCCTGGAAACACCATATATTTT
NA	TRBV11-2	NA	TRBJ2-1	CASSPAAGGYNEQFF	TGTGCCAGCAGCCCGGCGGCTGGGGGGTACAATGAGCAGTTCTTC